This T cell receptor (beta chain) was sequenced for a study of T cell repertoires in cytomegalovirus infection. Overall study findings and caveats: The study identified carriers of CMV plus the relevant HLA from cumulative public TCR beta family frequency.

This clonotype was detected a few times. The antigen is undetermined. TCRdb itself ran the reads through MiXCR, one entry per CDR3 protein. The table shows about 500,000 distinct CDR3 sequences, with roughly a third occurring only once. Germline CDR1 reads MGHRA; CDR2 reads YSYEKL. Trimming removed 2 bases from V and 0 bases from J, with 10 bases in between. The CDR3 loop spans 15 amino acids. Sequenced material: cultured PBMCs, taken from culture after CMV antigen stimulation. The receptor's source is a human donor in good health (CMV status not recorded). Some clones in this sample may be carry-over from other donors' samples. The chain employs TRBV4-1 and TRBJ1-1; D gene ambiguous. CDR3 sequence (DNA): TGCGCCAGCAGCCAATACGAAGGATTGAACACTGAAGCTTTCTTT. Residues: CASSQYEGLNTEAFF.